The present T cell receptor (beta chain) was sequenced within a study of shared clonotypes between healthy human individuals. The CDR3 consists of 11 residues. Germline V gene sequence: CDR1 SGHAT, CDR2 FQNNGV. This clone came up a few times. A read error is likely here: a far larger clone is one base away. The identical CDR3 is also encoded by other nucleotide sequences in the sample. Several immunoSEQ plates held equal portions of the genomic DNA taken from each subset. Clones were sequenced by immunoSEQ multiplex PCR, and TCRdb holds only the in-frame ones, with some missing. Among around 510,000 clones listed, around three quarters were seen once.

The rearrangement joins TRBV11-2 to TRBJ2-3, with D hard to call. Sequenced input: PBMCs. This sequence was found in a woman between 40 and 50 years old in good health. Some clones in this sample may be carry-over from other donors' samples. CDR3: CASSSSQTQYF. The CDR3 coding sequence is TGTGCTAGCAGCTCCTCACAAACGCAGTATTTT.